Detailed here is one T cell receptor beta chain. The CDR3 totals 14 residues. In germline, CDR1 is MNHEY, CDR2 SVGEGT. This sample was taken from a study of monozygotic twins with inflammatory bowel disease. TCRdb reprocessed the 5' RACE reads and stores each CDR3 protein as one record, lacking DNA. In total, the table holds 400,000 to 500,000 distinct CDR3 sequences. This clonotype was sampled from a human donor with ulcerative colitis or Crohn's disease, or a healthy co-twin of an affected twin (not recorded which). Sample: blood. The J gene is TRBJ2-5, the V gene TRBV6-2 or TRBV6-3; absent DNA, TCRdb's TRBD2 call cannot be checked. The chain's CDR3 is CASSLRVRSETQYF.